The clone carrying this TCR beta chain was seen a few times. Its antigen is unidentified. The table came from immunoSEQ multiplex PCR; TCRdb's copy has only in-frame clones and leaves some out. This sample has 20,000 to 30,000 clones, with about 80% found just once. These data are taken from a study of T cells in localized non-small cell lung cancer. General study points: Tumor trailed uninvolved adjacent lung in T cell clonality, which peaked there. Sequencing was restricted to one tumor region; therefore, heterogeneity remains possible.

The CDR3 totals 13 residues. V was trimmed by 8 bases and J by 4 bases, leaving 12 bases between them. Germline V CDR1 and CDR2: SNHLY, FYNNEI. The chain combines TRBV2 with TRBJ2-1; unclear D gene. Material: PBMCs, obtained before any cancer treatment. This sequence originates from a man aged 40 to 70 with stage II lung adenocarcinoma. CDR3 coding DNA: TGTGCCAGCCGTATAGAAAAGTACAATGAGCAGTTCTTC. Encoded protein: CASRIEKYNEQFF.